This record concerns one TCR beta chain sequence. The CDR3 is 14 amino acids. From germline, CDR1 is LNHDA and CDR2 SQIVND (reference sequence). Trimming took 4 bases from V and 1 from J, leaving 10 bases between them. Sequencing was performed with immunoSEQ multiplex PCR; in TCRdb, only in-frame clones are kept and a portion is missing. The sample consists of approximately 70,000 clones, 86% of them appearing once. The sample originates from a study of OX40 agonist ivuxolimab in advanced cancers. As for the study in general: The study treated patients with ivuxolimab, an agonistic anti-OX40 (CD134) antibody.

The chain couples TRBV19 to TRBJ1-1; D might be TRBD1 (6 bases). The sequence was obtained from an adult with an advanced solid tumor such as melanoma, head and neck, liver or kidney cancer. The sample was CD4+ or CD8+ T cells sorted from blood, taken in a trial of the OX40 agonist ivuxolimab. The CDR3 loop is CASSTDRRNTEAFF. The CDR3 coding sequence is TGTGCCAGTAGTACCGACAGGCGGAACACTGAAGCTTTCTTT.